These T cell receptor beta chains were read from a single sample in a study of T cell responses to AZD1222 COVID-19 vaccine. Some clones are missing from TCRdb's copy, which holds only in-frame ones; the method was immunoSEQ multiplex PCR. Of about 100,000 clones listed, less than 90% are singletons. The material sequenced was peripheral blood, taken on day 0 of AZD1222 vaccination. The origin of the receptors is an adult in good health. Both conserved end residues are part of each CDR3. The D gene is left open where the match is weak. Expanded clones are given a class, and other clones once, few, many or no size at all.

D	J	size	V	CDR3	DNA
-	TRBJ1-5	-	TRBV19	CASSIGGSQPQHF	TGTGCCAGTAGTATTGGGGGCAGTCAGCCCCAGCATTTT
TRBD2	TRBJ2-2	-	TRBV5-1	CASSLRLPSGSNTGELFF	TGCGCCAGCAGCTTGAGGCTCCCTAGCGGTTCGAACACCGGGGAGCTGTTTTTT
-	TRBJ2-7	-	TRBV2	CASLELPSYEQYF	TGTGCCAGCCTTGAGTTACCCTCCTACGAGCAGTACTTC
-	TRBJ2-3	-	TRBV14	CASSQKRAYLRTTDTQYF	TGTGCCAGCAGCCAAAAAAGGGCGTATTTGCGTACCACAGATACGCAGTATTTT
-	TRBJ2-3	few	TRBV20-1	CSVVYDTQYF	TGCAGTGTAGTGTATGATACGCAGTATTTT
-	TRBJ2-2	-	TRBV24-1	CATEGRNTGELFF	TGTGCCACCGAAGGACGGAACACCGGGGAGCTGTTTTTT
-	TRBJ1-6	-	TRBV28	CASSSIHSPLHF	TGTGCCAGCAGTTCAATTCATTCACCCCTCCACTTT
-	TRBJ1-5	-	TRBV7-8	CASSLGRSQWSNQPQHF	TGTGCCAGCAGCTTAGGTCGATCTCAATGGAGCAATCAGCCCCAGCATTTT
-	TRBJ2-4	once	TRBV4-3	CASSQDGGRGLKNIQYF	TGCGCCAGCAGCCAAGATGGGGGACGGGGCCTGAAAAACATTCAGTACTTC
-	TRBJ2-7	-	TRBV18	CASSLSSGSVSAYEQYF	TGTGCCAGCTCACTCTCCAGCGGGTCAGTTTCCGCCTACGAGCAGTACTTC
TRBD2	TRBJ2-3	-	TRBV7-2	CASSLTSGYTDTQYF	TGTGCCAGCAGCTTAACTAGCGGATACACAGATACGCAGTATTTT
-	TRBJ2-6	-	TRBV5-4	CASSLATPGANVLTF	TGTGCCAGCAGCTTGGCAACACCTGGGGCCAACGTCCTGACTTTC